This record concerns one T cell receptor beta chain sequence. This clone was observed a handful of times. This receptor's antigen is unknown. Per-base quality was not reported, and no clone a single base away is much larger than it. In the germline V gene, CDR1 corresponds to SQVTM and CDR2 to ANQGSEA. The CDR3 contains 13 residues, cysteine and phenylalanine counted. Left in the record is the CDR3 DNA by itself, 39 bases read in frame from the first base. V is cut back by 4 bases and J by 2 bases, with 2 bases in the junction unmatched. The data derive from a study of beta chain features in type 1 diabetes (dated by TCRdb to 2016 to 2019). Turning to the overall study: No differences in mean age, gender distribution, total cell number or subset yield were found between patients and healthy donors. Whereas all 30 or so donors provided naive and central memory subsets, regulatory and stem cell-like memory subsets were isolated from just 8 patients and roughly eight healthy donors. A total of around 100 million sorted cells were examined across all samples, and RNA yield correlated strongly with the number of cells per subset. The study compared the TCRB repertoires of sorted circulating CD4+ T cell subsets in recently diagnosed type 1 diabetes patients with those in matched healthy donors.

The entire amount of isolated RNA was reverse transcribed using the High Capacity cDNA Reverse Transcription Kit, so the sequenced TCRB transcripts were expressed ones. Deep immunoSEQ sequencing was performed on naive, central memory and regulatory T cell samples, with an average of around 3.4 million total reads per sample. Sorted cells were lysed in RLT buffer and RNA was extracted with DNase-treated RNeasy Micro or Mini kits, depending on cell number. Each cell subset was processed separately to prevent cross-contamination, with patient and healthy donor samples processed together. Using the immunoSEQ multiplex PCR, TCRB sequences were amplified from cDNA into 87-bp fragments spanning the CDR3 region. Sequencing of the amplicons was done on the Illumina HiSeq platform. Under the source paper's analysis protocol: Synthetic template baselines were used to correct PCR bias computationally, reads within Hamming distance 2 were collapsed together, and singletons that could not be merged were discarded. By aligning reads against IMGT, V, D and J genes, CDR3 length, and insertions or deletions at six rearrangement sites were assigned. Within each subset, clonotype counts were normalized to the number of sorted cells before true diversity and Gini coefficients were calculated with the tcR R package. The overlap coefficient, calculated on TCRB nucleotide sequences, was used to measure repertoire sharing. As a proxy for the pre-selection repertoire, out-of-frame TCRB sequences from naive cells were analyzed. TCRdb re-hosts the immuneACCESS table, in-frame sequences only. Its copies lack some clones; in the studies checked, an unresolved V gene accounts for under half of them, and the cause for the rest is not known. That table furnishes V, J and clone size, whereas the DNA furnished D and trimming. The sample data list about 260,000 clones, and roughly two thirds of these were observed just once. The ten biggest clones cover approximately 0.053% of the sample.

Each donor gave one peripheral blood draw, averaging approximately 0.11 L, which was collected into heparinised tubes. A BD FACSAria II and a panel including CD45RO, CCR7, CD25, CD127, CD95 and CD27 were used to sort naive, central memory, regulatory and stem cell-like memory CD4+ T cells. A purity above 98% was achieved for all sorted populations. PBMCs were isolated right away by Lymphoprep density gradient centrifugation and were stained directly, without culture. To minimize batch effects, samples were stained and sorted in pairs, one healthy donor with one patient per experiment. General findings and caveats noted by the study authors: PCR might favor shorter templates, but patient and control samples were amplified and corrected together, so any skew would affect both groups equally. Patients with type 1 diabetes made fewer insertions and deleted more nucleotides at VDJ recombination sites, implying thymic rearrangement abnormalities. Because cDNA was sequenced instead of genomic DNA, highly expressing activated cells could be over-represented, though the groups showed no difference in activation or CD3 levels. In all four CD4+ subsets, TCRB CDR3 length was moderately but significantly shorter in type 1 diabetes patients. Naive, central memory and regulatory TCRB repertoires appeared more similar among patients than among healthy donors. HLA sub-analyses involved small numbers of individuals, so any influence of HLA type on TCRB rearrangement remained unresolved.

The chain couples TRBV29-1 to TRBJ2-7; 10 bases in the middle match TRBD2. What was sequenced was naive CD4+ T cells from blood. This specimen's cell subset or site label, interpreted: true naive CD4+ T cells. This TCR was sampled from a man in his thirties or forties in good health. The CDR3 in this case is CSVVTSGAYEQYF. At the DNA level, the sequence is TGCAGCGTTGTCACTAGCGGGGCCTACGAGCAGTACTTC.